The 14 T cell receptor beta chains given below trace back to one sample, sequenced in a study of graft-versus-host responses after intestinal transplantation. These TCRs' antigens remain unknown. Sequencing used immunoSEQ multiplex PCR; TCRdb keeps in-frame clones, though not all of them. The sample includes tens of thousands of clones, approximately 95% of them seen just once. The source material was unstimulated CD8+ T cells sorted from spleen or lymph node cells, sampled before intestinal transplant. The receptors were sampled from a human donor who received an intestinal transplant.

The chain links TRBV30 to TRBJ1-6, with a possible D match to TRBD1 (5 bases). CDR1 and CDR2 from the germline V gene are GTSNPN and SVGIG (reference sequence). Trimming stripped 0 bases from V and 7 bases from J, with 7 bases between. This CDR3 spans 13 amino acids. DNA for the CDR3: TGTGCCTGGAGTGTCGGGGGAAATTCACCCCTCCACTTT. It encodes CAWSVGGNSPLHF.

The chain joins TRBV4-1 to TRBJ2-7, with D possibly being TRBD2 (6 bases). Germline V CDR1 and CDR2: MGHRA, YSYEKL. The CDR3 totals 15 residues. Trimming shortened V by 0 bases and J by 3 bases, and 12 bases separated the two germline ends. The CDR3 nucleotides read TGCGCCAGCAGCCAAGAGGGCGGGATGTACTACGAGCAGTACTTC. Translation gives CASSQEGGMYYEQYF.

The CDR3 spells CASSQDRFPGMVGYTF. The CDR3 DNA follows: TGTGCCAGCAGCCAAGATAGGTTCCCGGGGATGGTTGGCTACACCTTC. V gene TRBV4-2 combines with J gene TRBJ1-2, with unresolved D. The CDR3 is 16 residues long. Germline V gives CDR1 LGHNA, CDR2 YNFKEQ. V lost 0 bases and J 7 bases, leaving 18 bases between the germline ends.

The rearrangement links TRBV4-1 to TRBJ2-3, with 9 bases lining up with TRBD2. Losses at the gene ends were 5 bases for V and 6 bases for J; bases not matched to a gene: 9. Germline V gene data show CDR1 as MGHRA and CDR2 as YSYEKL. The CDR3 has 15 amino acids. The CDR3 region has the DNA TGCGCCAGCAGCTTTACTAGCGGGCAATTCGATACGCAGTATTTT. Encoded protein: CASSFTSGQFDTQYF.

The V call is TRBV5-4, the J call TRBJ2-7, with 8 bases identical to TRBD1. This CDR3 region has 14 residues. The junction had 6 bases not matched to a gene; V was cut back by 2 bases and J by 5 bases. Germline V CDR1 and CDR2: SGHNT, YYREEE (reference sequence). The CDR3 region is CASSFGQGDNEQYF. For the CDR3, the DNA is TGTGCCAGCAGCTTCGGACAGGGAGACAACGAGCAGTACTTC.

The chain employs TRBV9 and TRBJ1-6; TRBD1 matches at 8 bases. CDR3 length: 14 residues. The germline gives CDR1 SGDLS, CDR2 YYNGEE. Trimming cost V 3 bases and J 9 bases; bases outside gene matches: 5. The CDR3 region is CASSATGVSSPLHF. CDR3 DNA: TGTGCCAGCAGCGCGACAGGGGTTTCTTCACCCCTCCACTTT.

The chain carries TRBV5-1 and TRBJ2-7; a weak D match, TRBD1 (5 bases). The V gene lost 6 bases and the J gene lost 1 base, with 17 bases spanning the gap. CDR1 is SGHRS, CDR2 YFSETQ, per germline. The length of the CDR3 is 15 residues. The CDR3: CASTTAMDMSYEQYF. The CDR3 coding sequence is TGCGCCAGCACCACCGCTATGGACATGTCCTACGAGCAGTACTTC.

The chain has TRBV9 and TRBJ1-1; D unresolved. V was shortened by 1 base and J by 0 bases, with 4 bases between the two germline ends. The V gene's germline CDR1 is SGDLS and CDR2 YYNGEE. This CDR3 is 13 amino acids long. The CDR3 sequence is CASSVQMNTEAFF. The CDR3 DNA reads TGTGCCAGCAGCGTACAAATGAACACTGAAGCTTTCTTT.

The V call is TRBV19, the J call TRBJ1-4, with 8 bases lining up with TRBD1. The germline CDR1 and CDR2 sequences are LNHDA and SQIVND (reference sequence). The CDR3 length is 14 residues. V was pared by 1 base and J by 8 bases, with 3 bases of the junction left unmatched. DNA for the CDR3: TGTGCCAGTAGTATAGGACAGGGGTTGGAAAAACTGTTTTTT. Encoded protein: CASSIGQGLEKLFF.

The genes are TRBV5-5 and TRBJ2-3; D is ambiguous. CDR3 size: 13 residues. Trimming took off 0 bases at V and 2 bases at J, with 4 bases between the two ends. Germline loops: CDR1 SGHKS, CDR2 YYEKEE (reference sequence). The CDR3 reads CASSLVLTDTQYF. The CDR3, as DNA: TGTGCCAGCAGCTTGGTCCTCACAGATACGCAGTATTTT. Combining the CDR3 with reference TRBV5-5 and TRBJ2-3 gives the whole variable domain DAGVTQSPTHLIKTRGQQVTLRCSPISGHKSVSWYQQVLGQGPQFIFQYYEKEERGRGNFPDRFSARQFPNYSSELNVNALLLGDSALYLCASSLVLTDTQYFGPGTRLTVL.

This chain uses TRBV4-2 with TRBJ2-5, with no clear D. CDR3 length: 12 amino acids. Trimming shortened V by 0 bases and J by 4 bases, and 3 bases separated the two germline ends. The germline CDR1 and CDR2 sequences are LGHNA and YNFKEQ. The chain's CDR3 is CASSQDLETQYF. The CDR3 nucleotides read TGTGCCAGCAGCCAAGATCTAGAGACCCAGTACTTC.

The chain couples TRBV19 to TRBJ1-5; no clear D. This CDR3 is built from 16 residues. In germline, CDR1 is LNHDA, CDR2 SQIVND (reference sequence). Trimming took off 0 bases at V and 2 bases at J, with 11 bases between the two ends. The DNA for the CDR3 is TGTGCCAGTAGTATAGAATACATCCCTGGCAATCAGCCCCAGCATTTT. Its protein product is CASSIEYIPGNQPQHF.

V and J are TRBV6-1 and TRBJ1-1; D is perhaps TRBD1 (6 bases). Trimming stripped 6 bases from V and 3 bases from J, with 14 bases between. This CDR3 contains 14 residues. Germline V lookup: CDR1 MNHNS, CDR2 SASEGT. CDR3 DNA: TGTGCCAGCAGCACAACAGGGTTGGACACTGAAGCTTTCTTT. Amino acid sequence: CASSTTGLDTEAFF.

This rearrangement joins TRBV10-2 to TRBJ1-6; D remains unclear. This CDR3 has 15 residues. Trimming left V 2 bases short and J 3 bases short, with 8 bases between. Germline loops: CDR1 WSHSY, CDR2 SAAADI. The CDR3 coding sequence is TGCGCCAGCAGTGAGGGGTCAGGCTATAATTCACCCCTCCACTTT. Residues: CASSEGSGYNSPLHF.